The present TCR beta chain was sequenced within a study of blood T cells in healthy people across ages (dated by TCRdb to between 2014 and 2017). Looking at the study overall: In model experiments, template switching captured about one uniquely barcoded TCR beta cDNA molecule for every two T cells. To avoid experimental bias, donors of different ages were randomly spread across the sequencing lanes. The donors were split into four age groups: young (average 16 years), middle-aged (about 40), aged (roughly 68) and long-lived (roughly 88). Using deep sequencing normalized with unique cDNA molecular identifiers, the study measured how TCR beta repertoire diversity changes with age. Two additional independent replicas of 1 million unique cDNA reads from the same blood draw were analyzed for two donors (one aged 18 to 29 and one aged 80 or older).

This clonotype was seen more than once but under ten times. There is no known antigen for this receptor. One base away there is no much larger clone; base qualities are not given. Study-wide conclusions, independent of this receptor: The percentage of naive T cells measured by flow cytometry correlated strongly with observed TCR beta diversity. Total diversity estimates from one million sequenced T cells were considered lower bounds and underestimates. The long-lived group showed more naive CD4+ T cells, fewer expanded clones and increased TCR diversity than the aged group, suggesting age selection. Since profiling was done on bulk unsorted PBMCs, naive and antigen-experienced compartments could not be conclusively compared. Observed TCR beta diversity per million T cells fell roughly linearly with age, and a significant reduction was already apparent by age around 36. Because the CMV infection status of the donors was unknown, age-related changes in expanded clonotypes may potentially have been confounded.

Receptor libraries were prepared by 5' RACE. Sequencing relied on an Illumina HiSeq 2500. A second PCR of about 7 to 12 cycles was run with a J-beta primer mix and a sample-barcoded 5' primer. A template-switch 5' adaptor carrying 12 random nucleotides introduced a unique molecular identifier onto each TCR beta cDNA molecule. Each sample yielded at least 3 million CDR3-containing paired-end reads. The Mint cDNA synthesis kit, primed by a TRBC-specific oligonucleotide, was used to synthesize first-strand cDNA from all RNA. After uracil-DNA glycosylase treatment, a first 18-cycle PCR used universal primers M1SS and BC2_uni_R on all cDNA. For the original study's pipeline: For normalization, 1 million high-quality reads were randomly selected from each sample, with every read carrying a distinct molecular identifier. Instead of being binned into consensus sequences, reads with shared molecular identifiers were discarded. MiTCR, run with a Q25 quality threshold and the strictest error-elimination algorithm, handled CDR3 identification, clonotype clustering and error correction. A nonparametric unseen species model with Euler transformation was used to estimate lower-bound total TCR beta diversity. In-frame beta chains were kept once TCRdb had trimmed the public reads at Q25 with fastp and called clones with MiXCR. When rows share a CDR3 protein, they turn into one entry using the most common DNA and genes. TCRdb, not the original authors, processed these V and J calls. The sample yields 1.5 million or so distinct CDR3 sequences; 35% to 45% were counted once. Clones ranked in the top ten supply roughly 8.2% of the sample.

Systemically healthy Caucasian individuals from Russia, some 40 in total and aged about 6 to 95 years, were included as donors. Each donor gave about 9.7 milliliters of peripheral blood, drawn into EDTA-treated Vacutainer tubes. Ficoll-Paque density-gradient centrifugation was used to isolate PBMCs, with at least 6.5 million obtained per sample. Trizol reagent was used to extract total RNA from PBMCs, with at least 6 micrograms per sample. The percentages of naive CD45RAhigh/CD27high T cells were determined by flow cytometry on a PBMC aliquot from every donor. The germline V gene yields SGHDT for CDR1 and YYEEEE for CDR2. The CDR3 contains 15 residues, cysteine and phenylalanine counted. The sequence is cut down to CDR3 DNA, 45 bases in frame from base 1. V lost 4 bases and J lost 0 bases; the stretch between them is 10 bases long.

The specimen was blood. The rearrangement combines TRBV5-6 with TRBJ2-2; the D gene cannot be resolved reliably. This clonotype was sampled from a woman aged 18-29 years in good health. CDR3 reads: CASSGGVANTGELFF. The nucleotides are TGTGCCAGCAGCGGTGGGGTCGCGAACACCGGGGAGCTGTTTTTT. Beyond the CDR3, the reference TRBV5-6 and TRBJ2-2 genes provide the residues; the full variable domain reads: DAGVTQSPTHLIKTRGQQVTLRCSPKSGHDTVSWYQQALGQGPQFIFQYYEEEERQRGNFPDRFSGHQFPNYSSELNVNALLLGDSALYLCASSGGVANTGELFFGEGSRLTVL.